This T cell receptor beta chain was obtained from a study of OX40 agonist ivuxolimab in advanced cancers. Across the study: Patients were dosed with the agonistic anti-OX40 (CD134) antibody ivuxolimab. Antecedent anti-PD-1, anti-PD-L1 or anti-CTLA-4 therapy was permissible, with under 50% having received some. Study results and limitations: Circulating CD4+ and CD8+ T cells showed clonal expansion by week 6 at 0.1 to 3.0 mg/kg.

Generated by immunoSEQ multiplex PCR, the TCRdb table keeps only in-frame clones and is missing some. The repertoire holds fewer than 40,000 clones, with less than 85% as singletons. Worth noting for this clone: The antigen is undetermined.

Sequencing was performed on CD4+ or CD8+ T cells sorted from blood, taken in a trial of the OX40 agonist ivuxolimab. The TCR comes from an adult with an advanced solid tumor such as melanoma, head and neck, liver or kidney cancer.

CDR3 bases: TGCGCCAGCAGCCGGGCCTTAGACAATGAGCAGTTCTTC. Amino acid sequence: CASSRALDNEQFF. The V and J genes are TRBV5-1 and TRBJ2-1; D remains unclear. This CDR3 region has 13 residues. The germline gives CDR1 SGHRS, CDR2 YFSETQ. V was cut by 4 bases and J by 5 bases, with 10 bases left in between. The whole variable domain, remainder taken from reference TRBV5-1 and TRBJ2-1, is KAGVTQTPRYLIKTRGQQVTLSCSPISGHRSVSWYQQTPGQGLQFLFEYFSETQRNKGNFPGRFSGRQFSNSRSEMNVSTLELGDSALYLCASSRALDNEQFFGPGTRLTVL.